Presented here are 13 T cell receptor beta chains from one specimen sequenced in a study of T cell changes during pregnancy in multiple sclerosis. Profiled with immunoSEQ multiplex PCR; TCRdb holds only in-frame clones, not every one. This table has about 38,000 clones, 88% appearing once. Sequenced here: CD8+ T cells from peripheral blood mononuclear cells, sampled in the third trimester of pregnancy. The receptors come from a female donor with multiple sclerosis, enrolled in a pregnancy study.

The chain uses TRBV10-3 and TRBJ2-7; 8 nucleotides align to TRBD1. Germline CDR1 reads ENHRY; CDR2 reads SYGVKD. V lost 3 bases, J lost 5 bases, and 6 bases stayed unmatched. The CDR3 is 14 amino acids. CDR3 nucleotide sequence: TGTGCCATCAGTGAAGGGCAGGGGGCTGACGAGCAGTACTTC. This gives the protein CAISEGQGADEQYF.

V is TRBV6-6 and J is TRBJ1-2, with D tentatively TRBD1 (5 bases). Germline V gene sequence: CDR1 MNHNY, CDR2 SVGAGI (reference sequence). This CDR3 has 14 residues. V lost 0 bases to trimming and J lost 3 bases, with 8 bases between them. CDR3 nucleotide sequence: TGTGCCAGCAGTTACTCCGACAGTGACTATGGCTACACCTTC. Its protein is CASSYSDSDYGYTF.

This chain uses TRBV11-2 with TRBJ2-7; 8 bases are a match to TRBD1. V trimming: 5 bases; J trimming: 3 bases; junction bases outside the gene matches: 6. Germline values: CDR1 SGHAT, CDR2 FQNNGV. The CDR3 runs to 14 residues. CDR3 nucleotide sequence: TGTGCCAGCAGCCCGGGGACAGGCGGCTACGAGCAGTACTTC. The encoded protein is CASSPGTGGYEQYF. Drawing the rest from reference TRBV11-2 and TRBJ2-7, the complete variable domain is EAGVAQSPRYKIIEKRQSVAFWCNPISGHATLYWYQQILGQGPKLLIQFQNNGVVDDSQLPKDRFSAERLKGVDSTLKIQPAKLEDSAVYLCASSPGTGGYEQYFGPGTRLTVT.

This rearrangement joins TRBV7-8 to TRBJ1-1; D unclear. The V end lost 7 bases, the J end lost 5 bases, and 11 bases lay between the germline ends. Per the germline V gene, CDR1 is SGHVS and CDR2 is FQNEAQ. There are 12 residues in the CDR3. CDR3 residues: CASTLTGTEAFF. CDR3 nucleotide sequence: TGTGCCAGCACCCTGACGGGTACTGAAGCTTTCTTT.

The gene calls are TRBV5-4 and TRBJ1-1; TRBD1 matches 12 bases. The CDR3 has 17 residues. The germline CDR1 and CDR2 sequences are SGHNT and YYREEE (reference sequence). V lost 3 bases and J lost 4; bases outside the gene matches: 10. The CDR3 region has the DNA TGTGCCAGCAGCTCCCCCGGGACAGGGGGCCGGTGCACTGAAGCTTTCTTT. Translating gives CASSSPGTGGRCTEAFF.

The chain is built from TRBV10-3 and TRBJ1-1; D gene uncertain. Per germline, CDR1 ENHRY and CDR2 SYGVKD. The germline V and J ends were trimmed by 0 bases and 5 bases, with 13 bases remaining between them. The CDR3 totals 15 residues. The CDR3, as DNA: TGTGCCATCAGTGAGTCGGAGCGGTGGGGAACTGAAGCTTTCTTT. It translates to CAISESERWGTEAFF.

V usage is TRBV5-1 and J usage is TRBJ1-6, with 9 bases fitting TRBD1. The CDR3 has 16 amino acids. Germline lookup yields CDR1 SGHRS and CDR2 YFSETQ. Germline trimming cut 3 bases from V and 3 bases from J; bases unmatched to any gene: 4. The CDR3: CASSSTGGFYNSPLHF. The CDR3 coding sequence is TGCGCCAGCAGCTCGACAGGGGGGTTCTATAATTCACCCCTCCACTTT.

This sequence joins TRBV9 and TRBJ1-3; TRBD1 agrees at 8 bases. The ends lost 3 bases at V and 0 bases at J; junction bases unmatched: 2. Germline CDR1 is SGDLS and CDR2 is YYNGEE. The CDR3 length is 15 residues. The CDR3 loop is CASSAQGDSGNTIYF. In nucleotides, the CDR3 is TGTGCCAGCAGCGCACAGGGGGACTCTGGAAACACCATATATTTT. Full variable domain (rest looked up from reference TRBV9 and TRBJ1-3): DSGVTQTPKHLITATGQRVTLRCSPRSGDLSVYWYQQSLDQGLQFLIQYYNGEERAKGNILERFSAQQFPDLHSELNLSSLELGDSALYFCASSAQGDSGNTIYFGEGSWLTVV.

V and J are TRBV21-1 and TRBJ2-1; the D call of TRBD1 is as the table states it, not checked on the DNA. TRBV21-1 is assigned pseudogene status. This CDR3 spans 16 amino acids. CDR3: CASSKKDREAYNEQFF. In DNA, the CDR3 is TGTGCCAGCAGCAAAAAGGACAGGGAGGCCTACAATGAGCAGTTCTTC.

The J gene is TRBJ2-1, the V gene TRBV9; 9 bases align to TRBD2. From germline, CDR1 is SGDLS and CDR2 YYNGEE. Trimming took 2 bases from V and 10 from J; bases not matched to a gene: 7. CDR3 length: 14 amino acids. The CDR3 protein is CASSVKGTSREQFF. CDR3 nucleotide sequence: TGTGCCAGCAGCGTCAAAGGGACTAGCCGAGAGCAGTTCTTC.

This chain links TRBV4-1 with TRBJ1-1; perhaps TRBD1 as D (6 bases). V was pared by 5 bases and J by 0 bases, with 10 bases between. CDR1 and CDR2 from the germline V gene are MGHRA and YSYEKL. The CDR3 is 14 amino acids. The CDR3 DNA follows: TGCGCCAGCAGCGTCGGACAGATGAACACTGAAGCTTTCTTT. It encodes CASSVGQMNTEAFF.

The V gene is TRBV27, the J gene TRBJ2-1, with 8 bases aligning to TRBD2. V lost 5 bases, J lost 2 bases, and 5 bases stayed unmatched. CDR1 is MNHEY and CDR2 is SMNVEV in the germline V gene (reference sequence). This CDR3 contains 15 residues. The CDR3 DNA reads as TGTGCCAGCAGTCCAGCGGGGGCGACCTACAATGAGCAGTTCTTC. This sequence encodes CASSPAGATYNEQFF.

The V and J genes are TRBV19 and TRBJ2-7; weak D call: TRBD2 (5 bases). V was shortened by 3 bases and J by 5 bases, with 11 bases between the two germline ends. CDR1 is LNHDA and CDR2 is SQIVND in the germline V gene (reference sequence). This CDR3 region has 13 residues. The chain's CDR3 is CASSIRDPHEQYF. CDR3 coding DNA: TGTGCCAGTAGTATCCGGGATCCCCACGAGCAGTACTTC.